This T cell receptor beta chain was sequenced in a study of blood T cells in healthy people across ages. As to this clonotype: The target antigen is unknown.

Donors gave approximately 9.9 milliliters of peripheral blood apiece. Study observations and caveats: More naive CD4+ cells and higher diversity marked long-lived donors relative to aged donors.

Trimming removed 2 bases from V and 6 bases from J, with 18 bases in between. The CDR3 has 16 amino acids. The second PCR ran roughly 6 to 12 cycles with a sample-barcoded 5' primer and J-beta primers. There were at least 3 million CDR3-containing paired-end reads obtained from each sample. TCRdb processed the 5' RACE reads anew with MiXCR; each CDR3 protein has one entry. The sample shows some 760,000 distinct CDR3 sequences, roughly 25% of them seen only once. In addition, the sample was reused for a study of T cells of mothers and their children.

The sequenced material came from blood. V gene TRBV12-3 or TRBV12-4 combines with J gene TRBJ2-3, with D perhaps matching TRBD1 (6 bases). This receptor was taken from a boy younger than 18 in good health. The CDR3 loop is CASSLLELGGGDTQYF. The CDR3 DNA follows: TGTGCCAGCAGTTTATTGGAACTAGGGGGTGGGGATACGCAGTATTTT.